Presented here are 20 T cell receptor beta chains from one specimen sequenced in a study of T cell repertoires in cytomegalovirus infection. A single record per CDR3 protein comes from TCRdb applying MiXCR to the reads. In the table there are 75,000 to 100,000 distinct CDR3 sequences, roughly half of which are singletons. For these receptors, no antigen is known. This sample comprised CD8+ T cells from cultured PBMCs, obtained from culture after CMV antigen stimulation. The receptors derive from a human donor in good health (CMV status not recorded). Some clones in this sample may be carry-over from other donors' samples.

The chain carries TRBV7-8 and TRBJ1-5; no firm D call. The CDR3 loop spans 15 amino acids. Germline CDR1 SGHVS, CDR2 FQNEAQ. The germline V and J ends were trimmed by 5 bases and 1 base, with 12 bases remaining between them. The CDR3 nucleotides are TGTGCCAGCAGCCAAGGAGGGTTGAGCAATCAGCCCCAGCATTTT. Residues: CASSQGGLSNQPQHF. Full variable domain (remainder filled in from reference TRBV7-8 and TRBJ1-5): GAGVSQSPRYKVAKRGQDVALRCDPISGHVSLFWYQQALGQGPEFLTYFQNEAQLDKSGLPSDRFFAERPEGSVSTLKIQRTQQEDSAVYLCASSQGGLSNQPQHFGDGTRLSIL.

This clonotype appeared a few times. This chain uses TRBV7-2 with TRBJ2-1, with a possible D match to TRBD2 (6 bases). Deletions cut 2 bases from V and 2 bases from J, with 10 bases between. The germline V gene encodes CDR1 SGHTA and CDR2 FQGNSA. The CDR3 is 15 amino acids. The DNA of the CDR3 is TGTGCCAGCAGCTTATCGGCTAGCGCCTACAATGAGCAGTTCTTC. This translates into CASSLSASAYNEQFF.

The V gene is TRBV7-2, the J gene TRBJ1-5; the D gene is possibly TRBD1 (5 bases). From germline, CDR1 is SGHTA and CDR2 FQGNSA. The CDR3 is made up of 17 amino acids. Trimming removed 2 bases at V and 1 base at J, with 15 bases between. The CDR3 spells CASSLKIRGGSNQPQHF. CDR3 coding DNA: TGTGCCAGCAGCTTAAAAATAAGGGGAGGAAGCAATCAGCCCCAGCATTTT.

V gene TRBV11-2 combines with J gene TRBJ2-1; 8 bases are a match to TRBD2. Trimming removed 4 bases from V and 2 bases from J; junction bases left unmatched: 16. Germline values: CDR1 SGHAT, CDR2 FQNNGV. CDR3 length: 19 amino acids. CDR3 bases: TGTGCCAGCAGCTCGTCGGGGGTAGCGGGAAGGGGGACCTACAATGAGCAGTTCTTC. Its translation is CASSSSGVAGRGTYNEQFF.

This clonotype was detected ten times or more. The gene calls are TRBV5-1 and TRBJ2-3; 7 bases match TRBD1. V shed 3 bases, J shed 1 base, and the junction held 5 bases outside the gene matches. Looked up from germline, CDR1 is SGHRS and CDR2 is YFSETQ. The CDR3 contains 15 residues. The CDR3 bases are TGCGCCAGCAGCTGGCCGGGACAGCGCACAGATACGCAGTATTTT. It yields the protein CASSWPGQRTDTQYF.

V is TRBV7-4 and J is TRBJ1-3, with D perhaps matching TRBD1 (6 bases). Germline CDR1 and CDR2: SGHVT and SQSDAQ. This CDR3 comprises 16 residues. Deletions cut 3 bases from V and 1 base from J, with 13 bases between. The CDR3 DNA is TGTGCCAGCAGCTTCAGGACAGCGACATCTGGAAACACCATATATTTT. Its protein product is CASSFRTATSGNTIYF.

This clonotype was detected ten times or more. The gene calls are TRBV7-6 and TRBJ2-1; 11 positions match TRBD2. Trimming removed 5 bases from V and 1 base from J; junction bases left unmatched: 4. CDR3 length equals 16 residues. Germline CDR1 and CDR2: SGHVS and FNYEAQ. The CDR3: CASSPRTSGSYNEQFF. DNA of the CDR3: TGTGCCAGCAGCCCCCGGACTAGCGGGTCCTACAATGAGCAGTTCTTC.

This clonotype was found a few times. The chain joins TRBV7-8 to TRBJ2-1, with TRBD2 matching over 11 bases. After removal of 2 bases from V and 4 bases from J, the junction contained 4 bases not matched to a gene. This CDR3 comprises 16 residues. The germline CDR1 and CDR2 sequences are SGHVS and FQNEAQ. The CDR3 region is CASSLPSGGIYNEQFF. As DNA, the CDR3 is TGTGCCAGCAGCTTACCTAGCGGGGGGATTTACAATGAGCAGTTCTTC.

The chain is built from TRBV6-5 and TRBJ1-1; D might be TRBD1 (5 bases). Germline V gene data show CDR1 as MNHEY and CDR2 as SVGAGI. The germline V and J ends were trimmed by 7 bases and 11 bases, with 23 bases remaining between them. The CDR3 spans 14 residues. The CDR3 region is CASTLTVGQEVAFF. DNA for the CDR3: TGTGCCAGCACCTTGACAGTAGGCCAGGAGGTGGCTTTCTTT.

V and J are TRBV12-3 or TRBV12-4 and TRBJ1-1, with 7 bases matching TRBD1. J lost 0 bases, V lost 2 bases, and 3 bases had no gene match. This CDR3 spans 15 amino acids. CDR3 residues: CASSLWDRMNTEAFF. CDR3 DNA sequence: TGTGCCAGCAGTTTATGGGACAGAATGAACACTGAAGCTTTCTTT.

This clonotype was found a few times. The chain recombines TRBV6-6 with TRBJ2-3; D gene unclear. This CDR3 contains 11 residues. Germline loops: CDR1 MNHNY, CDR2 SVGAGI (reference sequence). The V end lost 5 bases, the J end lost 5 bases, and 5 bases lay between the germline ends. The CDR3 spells CASSTGDTQYF. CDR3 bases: TGTGCCAGCAGTACGGGAGATACGCAGTATTTT.

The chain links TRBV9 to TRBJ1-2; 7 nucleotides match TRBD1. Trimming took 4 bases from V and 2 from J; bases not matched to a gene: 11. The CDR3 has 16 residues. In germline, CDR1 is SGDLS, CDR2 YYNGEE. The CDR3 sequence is CASSISRQGWNYGYTF. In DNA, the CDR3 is TGTGCCAGCAGCATATCACGACAGGGTTGGAACTATGGCTACACCTTC.

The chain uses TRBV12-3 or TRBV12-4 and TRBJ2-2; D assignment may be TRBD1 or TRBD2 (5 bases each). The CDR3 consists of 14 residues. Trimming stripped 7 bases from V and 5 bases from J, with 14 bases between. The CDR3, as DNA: TGTGCCAGCATTTGGACACTAGATACCGGGGAGCTGTTTTTT. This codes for CASIWTLDTGELFF.

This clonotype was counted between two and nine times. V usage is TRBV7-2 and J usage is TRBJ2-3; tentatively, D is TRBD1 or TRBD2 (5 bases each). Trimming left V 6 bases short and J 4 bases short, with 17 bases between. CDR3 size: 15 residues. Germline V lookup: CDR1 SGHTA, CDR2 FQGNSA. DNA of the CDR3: TGTGCCAGCAGAAAAGAGGGGAGCTACTCAGATACGCAGTATTTT. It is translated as CASRKEGSYSDTQYF.

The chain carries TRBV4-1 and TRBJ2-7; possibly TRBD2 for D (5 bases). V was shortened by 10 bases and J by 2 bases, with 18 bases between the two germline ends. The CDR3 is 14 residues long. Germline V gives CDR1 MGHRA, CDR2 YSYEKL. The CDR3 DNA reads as TGCGCCACTAGTGGTACAGAGCGGACCTACGAGCAGTACTTC. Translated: CATSGTERTYEQYF.

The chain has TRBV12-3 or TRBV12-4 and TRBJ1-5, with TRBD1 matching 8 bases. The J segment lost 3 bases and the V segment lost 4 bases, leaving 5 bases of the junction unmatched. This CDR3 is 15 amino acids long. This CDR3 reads CASSSDREFNQPQHF. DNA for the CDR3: TGTGCCAGCAGTTCGGACAGGGAGTTCAATCAGCCCCAGCATTTT.

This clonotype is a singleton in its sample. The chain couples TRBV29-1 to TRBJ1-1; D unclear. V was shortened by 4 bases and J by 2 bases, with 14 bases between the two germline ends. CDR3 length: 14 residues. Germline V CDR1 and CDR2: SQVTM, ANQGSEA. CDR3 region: CSVVGVVQNTEAFF. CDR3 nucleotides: TGCAGCGTTGTAGGTGTCGTCCAAAACACTGAAGCTTTCTTT.

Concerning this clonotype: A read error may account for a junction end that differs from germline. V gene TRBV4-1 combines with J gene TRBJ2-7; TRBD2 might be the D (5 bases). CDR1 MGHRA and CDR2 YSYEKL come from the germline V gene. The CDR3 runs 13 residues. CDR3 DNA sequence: TGTGCCAGCAGCCAAGAGGGCTCCTACGAGCAGTACTTC. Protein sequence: CASSQEGSYEQYF.

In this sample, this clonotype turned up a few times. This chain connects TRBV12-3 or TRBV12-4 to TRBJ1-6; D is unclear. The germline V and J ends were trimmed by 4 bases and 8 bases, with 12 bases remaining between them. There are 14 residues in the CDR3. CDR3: CASSSTTRDSPLHF. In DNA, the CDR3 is TGTGCCAGCAGTTCGACAACTAGGGATTCACCCCTCCACTTT.

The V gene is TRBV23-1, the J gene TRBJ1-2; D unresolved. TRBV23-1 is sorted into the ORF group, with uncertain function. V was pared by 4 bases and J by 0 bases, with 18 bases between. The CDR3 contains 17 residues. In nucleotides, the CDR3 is TGCGCCAGCAGTCCCCGCCTAGCAGGAATCCCTAACTATGGCTACACCTTC. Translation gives CASSPRLAGIPNYGYTF.